One and the same sample provided the 10 T cell receptor beta chains below, sequenced in a study of PD-1 blockade in classical Hodgkin lymphoma. The time point was: newly diagnosed, previously untreated cHL patient sample. CD8+ T cell isolation from thawed PBMCs was performed by magnetic negative selection. Repertoires were generated with immunoSEQ multiplex PCR, while TCRdb's copy carries only in-frame clones and drops some. Of 21,000 or so clones in the sample, about 87% were seen once. Sequencing input: CD8+ T cells from blood. The receptor source for this set is a human donor with classical Hodgkin lymphoma.

This clone is medium-sized in the sample. The CDR3 loop reads CASSPAMNTEAFF. The CDR3 nucleotides read TGTGCCAGCAGCCCAGCCATGAACACTGAAGCTTTCTTT. The gene calls are TRBV7-6 and TRBJ1-1; D uncertain. CDR3 length: 13 residues. The germline V and J ends were trimmed by 5 bases and 0 bases, with 7 bases remaining between them. CDR1 and CDR2 from the germline V gene are SGHVS and FNYEAQ.

The chain recombines TRBV7-2 with TRBJ2-7; the match to TRBD2 covers 7 bases. The CDR3 runs to 14 residues. The V gene's germline CDR1 is SGHTA and CDR2 FQGNSA. J lost 2 bases, V lost 4 bases, and 5 bases had no gene match. The CDR3 coding sequence is TGTGCCAGCAGCTCCGGACTAGGTCCCTACGAGCAGTACTTC. Amino acids: CASSSGLGPYEQYF.

Here the CDR3 DNA reads TGTGCCAGCAGCCCAGGGGGGTTCGGCAGTGCAGAGACCCAGTACTTC. It is translated as CASSPGGFGSAETQYF. The chain joins TRBV7-9 to TRBJ2-5, with a tentative D call TRBD1 (7 bases). Germline V lookup: CDR1 SEHNR, CDR2 FQNEAQ (reference sequence). The CDR3 contains 16 residues. Trimming stripped 5 bases from V and 4 bases from J, with 20 bases between.

The genes are TRBV10-3 and TRBJ1-2; D gene uncertain. V was clipped by 2 bases and J by 2 bases, with 6 bases between them. Germline V CDR1 and CDR2: ENHRY, SYGVKD. The CDR3 loop spans 13 amino acids. The CDR3 DNA follows: TGTGCCATCAGTGAGGACGGGAACTATGGCTACACCTTC. Translation: CAISEDGNYGYTF.

V gene TRBV28 combines with J gene TRBJ2-7, with D uncertain. The V gene lost 2 bases and the J gene lost 7 bases, with 9 bases spanning the gap. There are 12 residues in the CDR3. Germline assignment: CDR1 MDHEN and CDR2 SYDVKM. The CDR3: CASSLGFSEQYF. In DNA form, the CDR3 reads TGTGCCAGCAGTTTAGGGTTCTCTGAGCAGTACTTC.

The chain carries TRBV11-2 and TRBJ1-4; 9 bases match TRBD1. V lost 6 bases and J lost 6; bases outside the gene matches: 11. The germline V gene has CDR1 SGHAT and CDR2 FQNNGV. This CDR3 region has 16 residues. The chain's CDR3 is CASSKGQGTEDEKLFF. CDR3 nucleotide sequence: TGTGCCAGCAGTAAGGGACAGGGCACGGAGGATGAAAAACTGTTTTTT. The full variable domain, with the rest looked up from reference TRBV11-2 and TRBJ1-4, is EAGVAQSPRYKIIEKRQSVAFWCNPISGHATLYWYQQILGQGPKLLIQFQNNGVVDDSQLPKDRFSAERLKGVDSTLKIQPAKLEDSAVYLCASSKGQGTEDEKLFFGSGTQLSVL.

Written as DNA, the CDR3 is TGCAGCGTTGTTGGACTAGCGGGAGCTCACTACAATGAGCAGTTCTTC. Residues: CSVVGLAGAHYNEQFF. The chain links TRBV29-1 to TRBJ2-1; 13 bases map to TRBD2. The CDR3 runs 16 residues. The J segment lost 3 bases and the V segment lost 4 bases, leaving 6 bases of the junction unmatched. From germline, CDR1 is SQVTM and CDR2 ANQGSEA.

This chain uses TRBV4-1 with TRBJ2-5; the match to TRBD2 covers 9 bases. The J call is uncertain, as TRBJ2-7 better fits the DNA end. There are 16 residues in the CDR3. From germline, CDR1 is MGHRA and CDR2 YSYEKL. The CDR3 DNA follows: TGCGCCAGCAGCCAAGTAGCGGGAGTCGATACCTACGAGCAGTACTTC. Amino acids: CASSQVAGVDTYEQYF.

J is TRBJ2-7 and V is TRBV5-1; no reliable D call. This CDR3 spans 15 amino acids. Germline lookup yields CDR1 SGHRS and CDR2 YFSETQ. V gave up 0 bases and J gave up 0 bases, with 10 bases separating them. The CDR3 loop is CASSLALPSSYEQYF. In DNA form, the CDR3 reads TGCGCCAGCAGCTTGGCACTACCCAGCTCCTACGAGCAGTACTTC.

This clone was counted between two and nine times. The gene calls are TRBV6-1 and TRBJ2-7; tentatively, D is TRBD1 or TRBD2 (6 bases each). This CDR3 is 14 amino acids long. CDR1 and CDR2 from the germline V gene are MNHNS and SASEGT. Trimming removed 2 bases at V and 5 bases at J, with 13 bases between. As DNA, the CDR3 is TGTGCCAGCAGTGAATGGGGGGCAACGGACGAGCAGTACTTC. Amino acids: CASSEWGATDEQYF.